Each of the 27 T cell receptor beta chains below was sequenced from the same sample in a study of blood T cell repertoires in COVID-19. The assay was immunoSEQ multiplex PCR, and TCRdb's table has in-frame clones only and misses some. The table includes 150,000 or so clones, around 82% detected once. The specimen was peripheral blood. These receptor sequences come from a man aged 60 to 75 with COVID-19, enrolled during active disease.

The chain employs TRBV7-8 and TRBJ2-1, with a weak D call TRBD1 (6 bases). The CDR3 contains 13 residues. Trimming removed 5 bases at V and 12 bases at J, with 17 bases between. The germline CDR1 and CDR2 sequences are SGHVS and FQNEAQ. The CDR3 here is CASSPTGTMTQFF. CDR3 coding DNA: TGTGCCAGCAGCCCGACAGGAACAATGACGCAGTTCTTC.

The chain combines TRBV29-1 with TRBJ1-2; 8 bases fit TRBD1. The CDR3 is 12 residues long. Germline V gene data show CDR1 as SQVTM and CDR2 as ANQGSEA. Trimming removed 8 bases from V and 2 bases from J; junction bases left unmatched: 4. Here the CDR3 DNA reads TGCAGCATGAGGACAGGGAACTATGGCTACACCTTC. Translation gives CSMRTGNYGYTF.

The chain links TRBV11-1 to TRBJ2-3; D not certain. The CDR3 has 15 amino acids. V lost 2 bases, J lost 5 bases, and 14 bases lay in between. Germline V gives CDR1 SGHAT, CDR2 FQDESV (reference sequence). CDR3 in DNA: TGTGCCAGCAGCTTACGCCGAGACACAATAGATACGCAGTATTTT. It translates to CASSLRRDTIDTQYF.

J is TRBJ1-1 and V is TRBV29-1, with TRBD1 matching over 12 bases. Germline V gene data show CDR1 as SQVTM and CDR2 as ANQGSEA. The CDR3 covers 14 residues. V was clipped by 4 bases and J by 1 base; unmatched bases: 1. The CDR3 sequence is CSVVGQGANTEAFF. The CDR3 DNA is TGCAGCGTTGTGGGACAGGGGGCGAACACTGAAGCTTTCTTT.

This clone appeared a single time. The chain recombines TRBV4-1 with TRBJ2-2; D unclear. The V gene's germline CDR1 is MGHRA and CDR2 YSYEKL. The CDR3 is 15 amino acids. V was shortened by 2 bases and J by 4 bases, with 11 bases between the two germline ends. The DNA for the CDR3 is TGCGCCAGCAGCCAATTTACACACAGCACCGGGGAGCTGTTTTTT. It yields the protein CASSQFTHSTGELFF.

This chain joins TRBV7-9 and TRBJ1-1; D uncertain. This CDR3 spans 17 amino acids. Trimming removed 2 bases at V and 3 bases at J, with 19 bases between. Germline loops: CDR1 SEHNR, CDR2 FQNEAQ (reference sequence). CDR3 loop: CASSLSLGWAADTEAFF. CDR3 bases: TGTGCCAGCAGCTTAAGTTTAGGTTGGGCAGCGGACACTGAAGCTTTCTTT.

The genes are TRBV28 and TRBJ1-2; D is perhaps TRBD1 (5 bases). This CDR3 is 16 amino acids long. Looked up from germline, CDR1 is MDHEN and CDR2 is SYDVKM. With 4 bases removed from V and 2 bases from J, the gap between germline ends came to 17 bases. CDR3 coding DNA: TGTGCCAGCAGTTCCCACCTAGGGGCTGCAAACTATGGCTACACCTTC. This encodes CASSSHLGAANYGYTF.

The J gene is TRBJ1-5, the V gene TRBV9; 9 bases agree with TRBD1. The CDR3 spans 16 residues. The germline gives CDR1 SGDLS, CDR2 YYNGEE. Trimming took 8 bases from V and 5 from J; bases not matched to a gene: 14. This CDR3 is CASGTGSNRGDQPQHF. CDR3 nucleotides: TGTGCCAGTGGGACAGGGTCTAACCGGGGGGATCAGCCCCAGCATTTT.

The V gene is TRBV15, the J gene TRBJ2-2; perhaps TRBD1 as D (5 bases). This CDR3 has 16 residues. V was trimmed by 4 bases and J by 1 base, leaving 13 bases between them. The V gene's germline CDR1 is LNHNV and CDR2 YYDKDF (reference sequence). CDR3 protein: CATSTPTDGNTGELFF. The CDR3 DNA follows: TGTGCCACCAGCACTCCGACAGACGGGAACACCGGGGAGCTGTTTTTT.

The chain recombines TRBV4-2 with TRBJ2-5, with D possibly matching TRBD1 (6 bases). The germline V gene has CDR1 LGHNA and CDR2 YNFKEQ. CDR3 length: 16 residues. V was shortened by 0 bases and J by 4 bases, with 15 bases between the two germline ends. The CDR3 nucleotides read TGTGCCAGCAGCCAAGAATTGACAGGTGTTCGAGAGACCCAGTACTTC. This encodes CASSQELTGVRETQYF.

J is TRBJ2-1 and V is TRBV6-2 or TRBV6-3; 9 positions agree with TRBD2. The CDR3 is made up of 16 amino acids. Losses at the gene ends were 6 bases for V and 5 bases for J; bases not matched to a gene: 11. Looked up from germline, CDR1 is MNHEY and CDR2 is SVGEGT. CDR3 sequence: CASSPHSLAGHNEQFF. CDR3 bases: TGTGCCAGCAGCCCGCACAGCCTAGCGGGACACAATGAGCAGTTCTTC.

The chain is built from TRBV18 and TRBJ1-6, with TRBD1 identical over 8 bases. The length of the CDR3 is 16 residues. The V segment lost 3 bases and the J segment 9 bases; nucleotides outside the gene matches: 10. Germline V gene data show CDR1 as KGHSH and CDR2 as LQKENI. CDR3 DNA: TGTGCCAGCTCACCGGGTGGACAGGGAGAAGGTTCACCCCTCCACTTT. This encodes CASSPGGQGEGSPLHF.

This clone came up a few times. This chain links TRBV5-1 with TRBJ1-5, with unresolved D. The germline V gene has CDR1 SGHRS and CDR2 YFSETQ. The CDR3 extends over 15 amino acids. V lost 2 bases and J lost 0, with 9 bases in between. CDR3 DNA sequence: TGCGCCAGCAGCTTCGACGGGTATAGCAATCAGCCCCAGCATTTT. Its translation is CASSFDGYSNQPQHF.

The V call is TRBV14, the J call TRBJ2-7; D is possibly TRBD1 (7 bases). The CDR3 extends over 15 amino acids. Trimming removed 1 base from V and 4 bases from J, with 14 bases in between. CDR1 and CDR2 (germline): SGHDN, FVKESK. DNA for the CDR3: TGTGCCAGCAGCCAAGGGAGACAGGGAGGATACGAGCAGTACTTC. Translation gives CASSQGRQGGYEQYF.

This clone appeared once. The chain recombines TRBV7-9 with TRBJ1-1; D is uncertain. This CDR3 spans 13 amino acids. Germline CDR1 is SEHNR and CDR2 is FQNEAQ (reference sequence). Trimming pared 1 base from V and 3 bases from J, leaving 6 bases between. The CDR3 DNA reads TGTGCCAGCAGCTTAGAGCACTACACTGAAGCTTTCTTT. It is translated as CASSLEHYTEAFF. Together with reference TRBV7-9 and TRBJ1-1, the CDR3 gives the full variable domain: DTGVSQNPRHKITKRGQNVTFRCDPISEHNRLYWYRQTLGQGPEFLTYFQNEAQLEKSRLLSDRFSAERPKGSFSTLEIQRTEQGDSAMYLCASSLEHYTEAFFGQGTRLTVV.

The V call is TRBV10-3, the J call TRBJ1-1; D call uncertain. Germline V gene sequence: CDR1 ENHRY, CDR2 SYGVKD. This CDR3 has 12 residues. Trimming removed 3 bases from V and 10 bases from J, with 12 bases in between. The CDR3 DNA follows: TGTGCCATCAGTGAAGGTGGAGGTTCAGCTTTCTTT. Protein product: CAISEGGGSAFF.

The rearrangement joins TRBV4-1 to TRBJ1-2; D call uncertain. The CDR3 is made up of 15 amino acids. V shed 1 base and J shed 6 bases, with 15 bases lying between them. The germline gives CDR1 MGHRA, CDR2 YSYEKL. The CDR3 DNA is TGCGCCAGCAGCCAAGTGGGCCTGGCGGGTGATGGCTACACCTTC. Protein product: CASSQVGLAGDGYTF.

The V call is TRBV7-9, the J call TRBJ1-1; D is ambiguous. Trimming took off 1 base at V and 2 bases at J, with 8 bases between the two ends. Germline CDR1 SEHNR, CDR2 FQNEAQ (reference sequence). This CDR3 contains 14 residues. CDR3 protein: CASSLVAINTEAFF. In DNA form, the CDR3 reads TGTGCCAGCAGCTTAGTGGCCATTAACACTGAAGCTTTCTTT.

This rearrangement joins TRBV14 to TRBJ1-3; 7 bases map to TRBD1. This CDR3 comprises 15 residues. V trimming: 1 base; J trimming: 5 bases; junction bases outside the gene matches: 5. Germline V gene sequence: CDR1 SGHDN, CDR2 FVKESK. CDR3 DNA sequence: TGTGCCAGCAGCCAAGCTGGAGGGGGCCGAAACACCATATATTTT. It yields the protein CASSQAGGGRNTIYF.

J is TRBJ1-3 and V is TRBV4-1; D might be TRBD1 (6 bases). Per germline, CDR1 MGHRA and CDR2 YSYEKL. The V gene lost 7 bases and the J gene lost 2 bases, with 12 bases spanning the gap. The CDR3 sequence is 14 residues long. The DNA for the CDR3 is TGCGCCAGCAAAGATCAGGGGACTGGAAACACCATATATTTT. Its translation is CASKDQGTGNTIYF.

The V call is TRBV11-2, the J call TRBJ1-2; no clear D. The germline V gene has CDR1 SGHAT and CDR2 FQNNGV. CDR3 size: 14 residues. Deletions cut 5 bases from V and 4 bases from J, with 14 bases between. The CDR3 DNA sequence: TGTGCCAGCAGCCGAACGGACGGAGGCTATGGCTACACCTTC. Its translation is CASSRTDGGYGYTF.

The genes are TRBV9 and TRBJ1-5; maybe TRBD1 (5 bases). CDR1 is SGDLS, CDR2 YYNGEE, per germline. Trimming stripped 0 bases from V and 5 bases from J, with 12 bases between. This CDR3 is 15 amino acids long. The CDR3 spells CASSVGDSSDQPQHF. Written as DNA, the CDR3 is TGTGCCAGCAGCGTAGGGGACTCTTCGGATCAGCCCCAGCATTTT.

The V gene is TRBV21-1, the J gene TRBJ2-7; TRBD1, the table's D call, was not compared with the DNA. TRBV21-1 is termed a pseudogene. The CDR3 consists of 16 residues. The CDR3 sequence is CASSKEEGTGYYEQYF. DNA of the CDR3: TGTGCCAGCAGCAAAGAAGAGGGGACAGGGTATTACGAGCAGTACTTC.

The gene calls are TRBV4-1 and TRBJ2-7, with TRBD1 identical over 8 bases. J was trimmed by 3 bases and V by 4 bases; bases with no gene match: 5. The CDR3 extends over 14 amino acids. The germline V gene has CDR1 MGHRA and CDR2 YSYEKL. The CDR3, as DNA: TGCGCCAGCAGCCTTCGGACAGGGAACTACGAGCAGTACTTC. It is translated as CASSLRTGNYEQYF.

The rearrangement links TRBV19 to TRBJ2-3; 10 bases line up with TRBD1. The CDR3 extends over 16 amino acids. V gave up 5 bases and J gave up 2 bases; unmatched junction bases: 7. In germline, CDR1 is LNHDA, CDR2 SQIVND (reference sequence). The CDR3 is CASSFSGTGATDTQYF. DNA of the CDR3: TGTGCCAGTAGTTTTAGTGGGACAGGGGCCACAGATACGCAGTATTTT.

The V gene is TRBV7-2, the J gene TRBJ1-4, with 7 bases lining up with TRBD1. Losses at the gene ends were 4 bases for V and 1 base for J; bases not matched to a gene: 9. The germline V gene encodes CDR1 SGHTA and CDR2 FQGNSA. CDR3 length equals 17 residues. CDR3 region: CASSSTRPGGTNEKLFF. The CDR3 DNA sequence: TGTGCCAGCAGCTCCACAAGACCAGGGGGAACTAATGAAAAACTGTTTTTT.

The J gene is TRBJ1-2, the V gene TRBV7-2, with a tentative D call TRBD1 (5 bases). This CDR3 is 14 amino acids long. Germline V gene sequence: CDR1 SGHTA, CDR2 FQGNSA. Deletions cut 2 bases from V and 8 bases from J, with 15 bases between. CDR3 residues: CASSLSGPGRGYTF. CDR3 nucleotides: TGTGCCAGCAGCTTATCCGGCCCAGGGAGGGGCTACACCTTC.